This is a list of T cell receptor beta chains from one sample in a study of cytotoxic CD8 clonotypes in ibrutinib-treated CLL. The table came from immunoSEQ multiplex PCR; TCRdb's copy has only in-frame clones and leaves some out. The sample includes 150,000 to 200,000 clones, more than 70% of them seen just once. The specimen was PBMCs, collected at disease progression, from a patient treated with ibrutinib. These receptors were obtained from a human donor with chronic lymphocytic leukemia. The CDR3 runs from the conserved cysteine through the conserved F or W. A D gene is named only where the DNA matches it firmly. Clone sizes are given selectively: once, few, many, or a class where the clone is expanded.

V gene	D gene	clone size	J gene	CDR3 protein	CDR3 DNA
TRBV14	-	-	TRBJ1-1	CASSQQGIITEAFF	TGTGCCAGCAGCCAACAGGGGATTATCACTGAAGCTTTCTTT
TRBV7-2	-	-	TRBJ2-3	CASSLLGLETDTQYF	TGTGCCAGCAGCTTGTTGGGACTTGAAACAGATACGCAGTATTTT
TRBV7-2	TRBD2	-	TRBJ2-7	CASSPKREVNEQYF	TGTGCCAGCAGCCCCAAGCGGGAGGTAAACGAGCAGTACTTC
TRBV7-6	TRBD2	-	TRBJ2-7	CASSLPSGGSYEQYF	TGTGCCAGCAGCTTACCTAGCGGAGGCTCCTACGAGCAGTACTTC
TRBV29-1	-	-	TRBJ1-1	CSVDPVQVAGRRTEAFF	TGCAGCGTCGATCCAGTGCAAGTGGCAGGGAGGCGCACTGAAGCTTTCTTT
TRBV4-3	-	few	TRBJ2-7	CASSPDYLTYEQYF	TGCGCCAGCAGCCCGGACTACCTTACCTACGAGCAGTACTTC
TRBV21-1	-	-	TRBJ1-5	CASSKGYQPQHF	TGTGCCAGCAGCAAAGGTTATCAGCCCCAGCATTTT
TRBV4-1	TRBD1	-	TRBJ2-2	CASSQGQGVTGELFF	TGCGCCAGCAGCCAAGGACAGGGCGTCACCGGGGAGCTGTTTTTT
TRBV5-6	-	-	TRBJ2-7	CASSASSYEQYF	TGTGCCAGCAGCGCCAGCTCCTACGAGCAGTACTTC
TRBV30	-	-	TRBJ1-2	CAWSYATGLLGGGYTF	TGTGCCTGGAGCTATGCAACGGGCCTACTAGGTGGTGGCTACACCTTC
TRBV28	TRBD1	few	TRBJ2-3	CASSLWGRDRGPDTQYF	TGTGCCAGCAGTTTATGGGGTCGGGACAGGGGGCCGGATACGCAGTATTTT
TRBV27	TRBD1	-	TRBJ1-5	CASRTTGGGNQPQHF	TGTGCCAGCAGGACTACAGGGGGCGGCAATCAGCCCCAGCATTTT
TRBV2	-	-	TRBJ1-1	CASSQGQNTEAFF	TGTGCCAGCAGCCAAGGACAGAACACTGAAGCTTTCTTT